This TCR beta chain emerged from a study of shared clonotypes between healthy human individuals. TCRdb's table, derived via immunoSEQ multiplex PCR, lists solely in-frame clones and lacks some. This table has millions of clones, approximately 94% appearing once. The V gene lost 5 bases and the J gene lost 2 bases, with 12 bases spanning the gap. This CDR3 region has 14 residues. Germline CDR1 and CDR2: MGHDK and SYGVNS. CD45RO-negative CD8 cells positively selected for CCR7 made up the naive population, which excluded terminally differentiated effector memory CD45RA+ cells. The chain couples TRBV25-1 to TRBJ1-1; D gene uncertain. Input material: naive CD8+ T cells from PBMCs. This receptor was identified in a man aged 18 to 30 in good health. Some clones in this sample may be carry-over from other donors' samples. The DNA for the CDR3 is TGTGCCAGCAGTAGCTCACAGAAAAACACTGAAGCTTTCTTT. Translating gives CASSSSQKNTEAFF.